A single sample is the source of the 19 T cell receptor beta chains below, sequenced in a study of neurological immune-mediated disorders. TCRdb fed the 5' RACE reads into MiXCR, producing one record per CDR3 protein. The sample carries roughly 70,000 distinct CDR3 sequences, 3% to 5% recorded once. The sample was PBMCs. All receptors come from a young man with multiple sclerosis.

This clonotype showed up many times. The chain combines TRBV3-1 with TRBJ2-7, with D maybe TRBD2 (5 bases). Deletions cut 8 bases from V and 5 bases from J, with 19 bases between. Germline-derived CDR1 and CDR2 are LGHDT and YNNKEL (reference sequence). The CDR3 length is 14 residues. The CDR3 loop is CASGGLGFGNEQYF. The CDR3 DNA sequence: TGTGCCAGCGGAGGACTTGGGTTCGGTAACGAGCAGTACTTC.

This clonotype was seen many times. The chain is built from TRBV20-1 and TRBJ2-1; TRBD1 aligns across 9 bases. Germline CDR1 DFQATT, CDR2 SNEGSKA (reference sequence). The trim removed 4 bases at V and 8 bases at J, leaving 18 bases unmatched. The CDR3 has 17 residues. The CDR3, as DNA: TGCAGTGCTAACCTACTACAGGGGGCGGGCTTAATCGATGAGCAGTTCTTC. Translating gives CSANLLQGAGLIDEQFF.

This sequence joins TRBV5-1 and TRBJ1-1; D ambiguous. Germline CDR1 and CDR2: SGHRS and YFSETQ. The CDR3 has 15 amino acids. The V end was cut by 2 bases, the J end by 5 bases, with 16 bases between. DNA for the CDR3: TGCGCCAGCAGCTTAGGACCCGGCGGATTTACTGAAGCTTTCTTT. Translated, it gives CASSLGPGGFTEAFF.

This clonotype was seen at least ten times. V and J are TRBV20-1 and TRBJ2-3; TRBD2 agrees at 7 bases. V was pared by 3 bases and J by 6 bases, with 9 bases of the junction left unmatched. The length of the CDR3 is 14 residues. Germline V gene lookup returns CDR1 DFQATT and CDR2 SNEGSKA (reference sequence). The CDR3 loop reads CSASFAGVLDTQYF. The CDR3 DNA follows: TGCAGTGCTAGTTTCGCGGGGGTCCTGGATACGCAGTATTTT.

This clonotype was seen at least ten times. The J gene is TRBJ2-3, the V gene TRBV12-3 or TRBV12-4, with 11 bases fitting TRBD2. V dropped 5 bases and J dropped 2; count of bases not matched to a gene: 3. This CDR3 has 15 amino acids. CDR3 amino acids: CASSKLAGVTDTQYF. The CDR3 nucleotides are TGTGCCAGCAGTAAACTAGCGGGAGTCACAGATACGCAGTATTTT.

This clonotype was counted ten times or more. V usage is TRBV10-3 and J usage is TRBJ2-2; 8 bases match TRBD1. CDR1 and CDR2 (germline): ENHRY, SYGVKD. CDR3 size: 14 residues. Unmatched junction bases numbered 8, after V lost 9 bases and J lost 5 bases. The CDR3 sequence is CAIRTGTRTGELFF. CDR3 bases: TGTGCCATACGGACAGGGACGAGGACCGGGGAGCTGTTTTTT.

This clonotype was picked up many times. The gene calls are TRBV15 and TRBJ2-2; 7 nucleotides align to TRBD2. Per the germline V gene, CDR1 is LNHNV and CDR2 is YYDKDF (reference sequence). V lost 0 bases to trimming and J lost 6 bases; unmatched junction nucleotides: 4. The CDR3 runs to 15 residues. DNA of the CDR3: TGTGCCACCAGCAGAGATCGGCGGGGGTCCGGGGAGCTGTTTTTT. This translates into CATSRDRRGSGELFF.

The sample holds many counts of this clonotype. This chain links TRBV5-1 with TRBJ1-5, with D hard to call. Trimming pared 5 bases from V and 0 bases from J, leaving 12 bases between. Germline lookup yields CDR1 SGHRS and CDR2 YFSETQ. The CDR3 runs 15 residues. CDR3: CASSPTGDSNQPQHF. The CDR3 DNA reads TGCGCCAGCAGTCCTACTGGGGATAGCAATCAGCCCCAGCATTTT.

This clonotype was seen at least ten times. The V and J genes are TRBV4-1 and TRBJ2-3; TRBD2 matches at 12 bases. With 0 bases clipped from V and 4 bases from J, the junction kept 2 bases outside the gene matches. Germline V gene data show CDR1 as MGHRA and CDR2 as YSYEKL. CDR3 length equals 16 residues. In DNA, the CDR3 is TGCGCCAGCAGCCAAGATCTAGCGGGGGGGTCAGATACGCAGTATTTT. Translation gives CASSQDLAGGSDTQYF.

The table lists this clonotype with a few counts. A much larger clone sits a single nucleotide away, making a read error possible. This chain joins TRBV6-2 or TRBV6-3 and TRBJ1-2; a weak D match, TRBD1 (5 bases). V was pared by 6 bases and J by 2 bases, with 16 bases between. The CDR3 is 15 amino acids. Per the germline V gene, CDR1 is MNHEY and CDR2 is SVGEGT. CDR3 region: CASSSATESNYGYTF. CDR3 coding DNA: TGTGCCAGCAGCTCTGCGACAGAAAGCAACTATGGCTACACCTTC.

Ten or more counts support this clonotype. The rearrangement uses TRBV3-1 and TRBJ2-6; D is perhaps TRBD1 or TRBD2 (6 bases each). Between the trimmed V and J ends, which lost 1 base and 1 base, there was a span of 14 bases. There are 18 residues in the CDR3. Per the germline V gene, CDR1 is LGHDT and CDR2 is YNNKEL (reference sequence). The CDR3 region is CASSQVPGAISGANVLTF. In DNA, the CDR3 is TGTGCCAGCAGCCAAGTTCCGGGGGCGATTTCTGGGGCCAACGTCCTGACTTTC.

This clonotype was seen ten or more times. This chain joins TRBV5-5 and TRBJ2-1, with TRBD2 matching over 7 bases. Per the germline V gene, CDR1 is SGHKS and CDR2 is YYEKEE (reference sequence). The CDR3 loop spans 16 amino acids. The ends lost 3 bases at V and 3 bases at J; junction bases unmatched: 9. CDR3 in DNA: TGTGCCAGCAGCTGGTCGACTAGCCTGGGCTACAATGAGCAGTTCTTC. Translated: CASSWSTSLGYNEQFF.

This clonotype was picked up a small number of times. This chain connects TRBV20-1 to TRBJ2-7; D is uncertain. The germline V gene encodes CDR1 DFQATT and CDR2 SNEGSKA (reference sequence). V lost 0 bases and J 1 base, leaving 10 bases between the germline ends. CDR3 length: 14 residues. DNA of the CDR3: TGCAGTGCTAGAGACCCGGGCGCTTCCTACGAGCAGTACTTC. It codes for CSARDPGASYEQYF.

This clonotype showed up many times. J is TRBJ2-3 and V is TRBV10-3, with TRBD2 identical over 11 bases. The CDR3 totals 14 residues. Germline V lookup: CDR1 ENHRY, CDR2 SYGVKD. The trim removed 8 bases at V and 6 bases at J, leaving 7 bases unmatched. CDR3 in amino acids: CAIGSGGAGDTQYF. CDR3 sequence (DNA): TGTGCCATCGGTAGCGGGGGGGCCGGGGATACGCAGTATTTT.

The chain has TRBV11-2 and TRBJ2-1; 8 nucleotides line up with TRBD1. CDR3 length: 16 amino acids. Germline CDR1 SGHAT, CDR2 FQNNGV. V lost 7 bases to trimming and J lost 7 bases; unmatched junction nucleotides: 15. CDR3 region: CASTDNWSGDRNEQFF. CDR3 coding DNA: TGTGCCAGCACTGACAATTGGTCTGGGGACAGGAATGAGCAGTTCTTC.

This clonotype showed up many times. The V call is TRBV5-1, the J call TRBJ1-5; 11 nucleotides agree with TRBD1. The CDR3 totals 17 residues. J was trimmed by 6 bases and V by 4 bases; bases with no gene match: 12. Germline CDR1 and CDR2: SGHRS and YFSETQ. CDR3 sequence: CASSAGQGAGAGQPQHF. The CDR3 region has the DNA TGCGCCAGCAGCGCCGGACAGGGGGCCGGTGCTGGTCAGCCCCAGCATTTT. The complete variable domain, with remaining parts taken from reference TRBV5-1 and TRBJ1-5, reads KAGVTQTPRYLIKTRGQQVTLSCSPISGHRSVSWYQQTPGQGLQFLFEYFSETQRNKGNFPGRFSGRQFSNSRSEMNVSTLELGDSALYLCASSAGQGAGAGQPQHFGDGTRLSIL.

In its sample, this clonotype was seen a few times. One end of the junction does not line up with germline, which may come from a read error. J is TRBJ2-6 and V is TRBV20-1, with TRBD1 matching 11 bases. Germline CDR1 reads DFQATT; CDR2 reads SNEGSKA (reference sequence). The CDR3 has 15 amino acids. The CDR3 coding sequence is TGCAGCGCCGGGACAGGGGGATCTGGGGCCAAAGTCCTGACTTTC. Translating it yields CSAGTGGSGAKVLTF.

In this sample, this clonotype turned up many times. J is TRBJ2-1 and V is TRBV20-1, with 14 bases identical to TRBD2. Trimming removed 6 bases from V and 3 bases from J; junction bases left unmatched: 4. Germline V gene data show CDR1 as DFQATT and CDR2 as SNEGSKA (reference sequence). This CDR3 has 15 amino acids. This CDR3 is CSALGTSGGYNEQFF. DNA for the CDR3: TGCAGTGCACTTGGGACTAGCGGGGGCTACAATGAGCAGTTCTTC.

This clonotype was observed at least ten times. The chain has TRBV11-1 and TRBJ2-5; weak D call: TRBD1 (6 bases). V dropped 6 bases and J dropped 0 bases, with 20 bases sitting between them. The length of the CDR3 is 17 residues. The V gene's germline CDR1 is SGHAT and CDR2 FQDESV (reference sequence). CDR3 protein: CASSSWDTGPYQETQYF. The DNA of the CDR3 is TGTGCCAGCAGTTCCTGGGACACAGGACCATACCAAGAGACCCAGTACTTC. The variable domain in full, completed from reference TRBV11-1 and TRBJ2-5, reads EAEVAQSPRYKITEKSQAVAFWCDPISGHATLYWYRQILGQGPELLVQFQDESVVDDSQLPKDRFSAERLKGVDSTLKIQPAELGDSAMYLCASSSWDTGPYQETQYFGPGTRLLVL.